Each of the 19 T cell receptor beta chains below was sequenced from the same sample in a study of identical twins. TCRdb analysed the 5' RACE reads with MiXCR anew, one entry per CDR3 protein. The sample has about 700,000 distinct CDR3 sequences, around 8.6% seen once. These data also formed part of another study, on yellow fever vaccine responses in identical twins.

Source material: PBMCs. The receptors shown here come from a woman between 18 and 29 years old in good health.

This clonotype was found a few times. The genes are TRBV5-1 and TRBJ2-3; perhaps TRBD1 as D (7 bases). The CDR3 is made up of 18 amino acids. CDR1 and CDR2 from the germline V gene are SGHRS and YFSETQ. Trimming pared 1 base from V and 2 bases from J, leaving 20 bases between. The DNA of the CDR3 is TGCGCCAGCAGCTTGAGGAGGGGGCAGACCCCCTTCACAGATACGCAGTATTTT. The encoded protein is CASSLRRGQTPFTDTQYF.

This clonotype was counted many times. The genes are TRBV12-3 or TRBV12-4 and TRBJ1-6, with D unresolved. The CDR3 runs to 14 residues. The V end was cut by 2 bases, the J end by 7 bases, with 9 bases between. The CDR3 DNA reads as TGTGCCAGCAGTTTAAGTCAGAACAATTCACCCCTCCACTTT. This gives the protein CASSLSQNNSPLHF.

This clonotype turned up a few times. V is TRBV7-9 and J is TRBJ2-1; D not certain. Trimming removed 4 bases at V and 4 bases at J, with 8 bases between. Per germline, CDR1 SEHNR and CDR2 FQNEAQ (reference sequence). The CDR3 is made up of 13 amino acids. The DNA of the CDR3 is TGTGCCAGCAGCTCACAGAATTACAATGAGCAGTTCTTC. Its protein is CASSSQNYNEQFF.

This chain links TRBV6-2 or TRBV6-3 with TRBJ2-7; D is ambiguous. The CDR3 has 13 residues. From germline, CDR1 is MNHEY and CDR2 SVGEGT. V lost 2 bases and J 2 bases, leaving 7 bases between the germline ends. CDR3 in DNA: TGTGCCAGCAGTTACCTCCTTACCTACGAGCAGTACTTC. Encoded protein: CASSYLLTYEQYF.

V usage is TRBV5-6 and J usage is TRBJ2-7; a possible D gene is TRBD1 (5 bases). The V end was cut by 1 base, the J end by 2 bases, with 10 bases between. CDR3 size: 14 residues. The germline CDR1 and CDR2 sequences are SGHDT and YYEEEE. CDR3 sequence reads: CASSLFGAPYEQYF. The CDR3 nucleotides are TGTGCCAGCAGCTTGTTTGGGGCCCCCTACGAGCAGTACTTC.

The CDR3 bases are TGCAGCGTTGATGCCGGCCGCGGGTCCTACGAGCAGTACTTC. Amino acids: CSVDAGRGSYEQYF. V is TRBV29-1 and J is TRBJ2-7; a possible D gene is TRBD2 (5 bases). Trimming removed 3 bases from V and 1 base from J, with 13 bases in between. CDR1 and CDR2 from the germline V gene are SQVTM and ANQGSEA. The CDR3 has 14 residues.

The V and J genes are TRBV24-1 and TRBJ2-5, with TRBD2 matching 9 bases. Per the germline V gene, CDR1 is KGHDR and CDR2 is SFDVKD. The CDR3 spans 15 residues. The ends lost 3 bases at V and 2 bases at J; junction bases unmatched: 3. The CDR3 sequence is CATSDRSGGQETQYF. As DNA, the CDR3 is TGTGCCACCAGTGATCGTAGCGGGGGTCAAGAGACCCAGTACTTC.

The rearrangement uses TRBV7-3 and TRBJ2-3, with no clear D. V gave up 0 bases and J gave up 1 base, with 14 bases separating them. Germline loops: CDR1 SGHTA, CDR2 FQGTGA. The CDR3 has 17 amino acids. The CDR3, as DNA: TGTGCCAGCAGCTTAACCCCAACAAGGAGTGGCACAGATACGCAGTATTTT. Translated, it gives CASSLTPTRSGTDTQYF.

This clonotype was counted many times. The chain carries TRBV4-3 and TRBJ2-3, with D possibly being TRBD1 (6 bases). Trimming pared 1 base from V and 3 bases from J, leaving 11 bases between. The CDR3 extends over 15 amino acids. The germline V gene has CDR1 LGHNA and CDR2 YSLEER. This CDR3 is CASSQGQVGTDTQYF. The CDR3 nucleotides read TGCGCCAGCAGCCAAGGACAGGTTGGGACAGATACGCAGTATTTT.

This clonotype was recorded a few times. The chain uses TRBV7-9 and TRBJ2-1; tentative D call: TRBD1 (5 bases). The V gene's germline CDR1 is SEHNR and CDR2 FQNEAQ (reference sequence). The CDR3 contains 15 residues. Trimming stripped 1 base from V and 10 bases from J, with 17 bases between. The CDR3 bases are TGTGCCAGCAGCTTAGGGGGCCTGCTTGCTGGAGAGCAGTTCTTC. Amino acid sequence: CASSLGGLLAGEQFF.

This clonotype was counted many times. The rearrangement uses TRBV7-9 and TRBJ2-3; D not certain. The CDR3 runs to 12 residues. V lost 4 bases to trimming and J lost 8 bases, with 10 bases between them. Germline values: CDR1 SEHNR, CDR2 FQNEAQ (reference sequence). The CDR3 DNA reads as TGTGCCAGCAGCTACGATGGGGTTACGCAGTATTTT. Its protein is CASSYDGVTQYF.

The V and J genes are TRBV11-1 and TRBJ1-1; D remains unclear. This CDR3 has 14 residues. V lost 4 bases, J lost 1 base, and 10 bases lay in between. CDR1 is SGHAT, CDR2 FQDESV, per germline (reference sequence). CDR3 sequence: CASSSRPGNTEAFF. In nucleotides, the CDR3 is TGTGCCAGCAGCTCACGTCCAGGGAACACTGAAGCTTTCTTT.

This clonotype appeared many times. The chain employs TRBV2 and TRBJ1-2; no definite D call. This CDR3 spans 15 amino acids. V was trimmed by 0 bases and J by 8 bases, leaving 16 bases between them. Germline V CDR1 and CDR2: SNHLY, FYNNEI. The CDR3 DNA reads TGTGCCAGCAGTGAAGCCTATTCGGGGTCTCACGGCTACACCTTC. Translated: CASSEAYSGSHGYTF.

This clonotype was detected a few times. V and J are TRBV28 and TRBJ2-7; D ambiguous. Per the germline V gene, CDR1 is MDHEN and CDR2 is SYDVKM. This CDR3 region has 12 residues. Trimming cost V 7 bases and J 1 base, with 8 bases left between them. The CDR3 nucleotides are TGTGCCAGCAAGGACCCTTCCTACGAGCAGTACTTC. As protein: CASKDPSYEQYF.

This clonotype was seen a handful of times. The genes are TRBV20-1 and TRBJ1-1; 9 nucleotides agree with TRBD1. Germline lookup yields CDR1 DFQATT and CDR2 SNEGSKA (reference sequence). V lost 1 base to trimming and J lost 4 bases; unmatched junction nucleotides: 1. This CDR3 contains 13 residues. In nucleotides, the CDR3 is TGCAGTGCTAGAGGGGGACAGGGCACTGAAGCTTTCTTT. It translates to CSARGGQGTEAFF.

V is TRBV7-6 and J is TRBJ2-2; D gene unclear. Deletions cut 1 base from V and 4 bases from J, with 7 bases between. The CDR3 is made up of 14 amino acids. Germline CDR1 is SGHVS and CDR2 is FNYEAQ. The CDR3 reads CASSLEWITGELFF. The CDR3 nucleotides read TGTGCCAGCAGCTTAGAGTGGATCACCGGGGAGCTGTTTTTT.

A few counts support this clonotype. This sequence joins TRBV29-1 and TRBJ2-5; D not resolved. From germline, CDR1 is SQVTM and CDR2 ANQGSEA. The CDR3 extends over 10 amino acids. With 4 bases removed from V and 5 bases from J, the gap between germline ends came to 5 bases. In DNA form, the CDR3 reads TGCAGCGTTGCTTTGGAGACCCAGTACTTC. It specifies CSVALETQYF.

This clonotype was recorded a few times. V and J are TRBV11-1 and TRBJ2-3; the match to TRBD2 covers 9 bases. The CDR3 is 18 residues long. Germline lookup yields CDR1 SGHAT and CDR2 FQDESV (reference sequence). V lost 5 bases and J lost 0; bases outside the gene matches: 12. CDR3: CASSPGTSSRSSTDTQYF. CDR3 nucleotides: TGTGCCAGCAGCCCAGGGACTAGCTCCCGATCTAGCACAGATACGCAGTATTTT.

This chain connects TRBV19 to TRBJ2-3; D may be TRBD2 (5 bases). Germline CDR1 and CDR2: LNHDA and SQIVND (reference sequence). This CDR3 spans 19 amino acids. V was cut by 10 bases and J by 3 bases, with 32 bases left in between. In DNA, the CDR3 is TGTGCCACCTTATCCCAGCGGCGGAAAGGATTTCCGTCGACAGATACGCAGTATTTT. This gives the protein CATLSQRRKGFPSTDTQYF.